This TCR beta chain was captured by sequencing in a study of blood T cells in healthy people across ages. A sample-barcoded 5' primer and a J-beta primer mix were used in a second PCR of roughly 6 to 11 cycles. A template-switch adaptor with 12 random nucleotides tagged each cDNA molecule. No fewer than 3 million CDR3-containing paired-end reads came from each sample. In TCRdb, the 5' RACE reads were re-called with MiXCR into one record per CDR3 protein. The sample lists 760,000 or so distinct CDR3 sequences; 25% were seen once. Another study also made use of these data, one on T cells of mothers and their children.

The sequence came from a boy under 18 in good health. The sample was blood.

The CDR3 DNA reads as TGCAGTGCTATCCGGACAGGGGTAACTGAAGCTTTCTTT. Amino acid sequence: CSAIRTGVTEAFF. This rearrangement joins TRBV20-1 to TRBJ1-1, with TRBD1 identical over 9 bases. CDR1 is DFQATT and CDR2 is SNEGSKA in the germline V gene (reference sequence). The junction had 5 bases not matched to a gene; V was cut back by 4 bases and J by 5 bases. The CDR3 is made up of 13 amino acids.